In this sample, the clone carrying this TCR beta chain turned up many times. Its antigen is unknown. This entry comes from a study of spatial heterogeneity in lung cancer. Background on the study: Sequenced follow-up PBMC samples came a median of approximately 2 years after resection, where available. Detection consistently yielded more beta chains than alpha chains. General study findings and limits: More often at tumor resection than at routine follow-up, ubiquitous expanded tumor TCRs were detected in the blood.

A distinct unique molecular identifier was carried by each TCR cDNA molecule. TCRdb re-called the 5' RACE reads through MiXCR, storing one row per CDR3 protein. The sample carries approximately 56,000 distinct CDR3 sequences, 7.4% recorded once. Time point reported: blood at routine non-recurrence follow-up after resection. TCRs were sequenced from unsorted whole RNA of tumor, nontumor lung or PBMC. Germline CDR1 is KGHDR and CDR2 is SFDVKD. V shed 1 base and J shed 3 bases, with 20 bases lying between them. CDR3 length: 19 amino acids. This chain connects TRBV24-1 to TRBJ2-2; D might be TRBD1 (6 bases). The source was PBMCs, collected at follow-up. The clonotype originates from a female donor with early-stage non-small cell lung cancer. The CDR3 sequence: CATSDFPIIRGVDTGELFF. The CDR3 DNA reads TGTGCCACCAGTGATTTCCCCATCATCAGGGGAGTAGACACCGGGGAGCTGTTTTTT.